The 7 T cell receptor beta chains below all came from one sample that was sequenced in a study of PD-1 blockade in classical Hodgkin lymphoma. TCRdb keeps only in-frame clones here, not all; method: immunoSEQ multiplex PCR. The table records 15,000 to 25,000 clones, around 76% of them present only once. The time point is: cycle 4 day 1 (C4D1), after 6 weeks of nivolumab. Each and every patient relapsed after autologous stem cell transplantation, and patients got differing brentuximab vedotin exposure. The sequences come from peripheral blood mononuclear cells (PBMCs), collected before the fourth cycle of nivolumab. Receptor source: a human donor with classical Hodgkin lymphoma.

The chain's CDR3 is CASSSMPRQGGQHF. CDR3 nucleotides: TGTGCCAGCAGTTCAATGCCACGACAGGGTGGTCAGCATTTT. V gene TRBV27 combines with J gene TRBJ1-5, with 7 bases identical to TRBD1. This CDR3 contains 14 residues. Unmatched junction bases numbered 13, after V lost 4 bases and J lost 13 bases. The germline gives CDR1 MNHEY, CDR2 SMNVEV (reference sequence).

The rearrangement uses TRBV10-2 and TRBJ1-6; 7 bases match TRBD1. CDR1 WSHSY and CDR2 SAAADI come from the germline V gene. The CDR3 sequence is 14 residues long. J gave up 7 bases and V 6 bases, and 6 bases lay outside the gene matches. In DNA form, the CDR3 reads TGCGCCAGCAGGGCCGGGACAGAAAATTCACCCCTCCACTTT. Protein product: CASRAGTENSPLHF.

This rearrangement joins TRBV4-3 to TRBJ2-1, with 10 bases matching TRBD2. This CDR3 is 18 amino acids long. In germline, CDR1 is LGHNA, CDR2 YSLEER. V was pared by 0 bases and J by 0 bases, with 5 bases of the junction left unmatched. The CDR3 protein is CASSQDSRLAGSYNEQFF. CDR3 nucleotides: TGCGCCAGCAGCCAAGACTCTAGACTAGCGGGCTCCTACAATGAGCAGTTCTTC.

This clone was picked up a small number of times. The J gene is TRBJ2-4, the V gene TRBV6-5, with D perhaps matching TRBD1 (5 bases). Trimming stripped 6 bases from V and 4 bases from J, with 16 bases between. The CDR3 consists of 15 residues. Germline values: CDR1 MNHEY, CDR2 SVGAGI. In DNA, the CDR3 is TGTGCCAGCAGACCGGACATTATCAGGAAAAACATTCAGTACTTC. Translation gives CASRPDIIRKNIQYF.

The J gene is TRBJ2-1, the V gene TRBV28, with D possibly called TRBD1 or TRBD2 (5 bases each). V lost 6 bases to trimming and J lost 7 bases, with 13 bases between them. CDR1 and CDR2 (germline): MDHEN, SYDVKM. CDR3 length equals 13 residues. CDR3 in DNA: TGTGCCAGCAGATCCCCGGGACGGAATGAGCAGTTCTTC. It specifies CASRSPGRNEQFF.

This chain uses TRBV11-2 with TRBJ2-3, with 9 bases that match TRBD2. The V segment lost 2 bases and the J segment 2 bases; nucleotides outside the gene matches: 8. CDR1 is SGHAT and CDR2 is FQNNGV in the germline V gene. The CDR3 runs to 17 residues. The CDR3: CASSLSGVAGVTDTQYF. Here the CDR3 DNA reads TGTGCCAGCAGCTTAAGCGGGGTAGCGGGAGTCACAGATACGCAGTATTTT.

The genes are TRBV6-6 and TRBJ2-7, with 8 positions matching TRBD1. The germline gives CDR1 MNHNY, CDR2 SVGAGI (reference sequence). CDR3 length: 13 residues. Losses at the gene ends were 6 bases for V and 3 bases for J; bases not matched to a gene: 4. CDR3 coding DNA: TGTGCCAGCAGAGACAGGGGTGGCTACGAGCAGTACTTC. Protein sequence: CASRDRGGYEQYF.